The T cell receptor (beta chain) described here comes from a study of T cell responses to AZD1222 COVID-19 vaccine. Findings of the study overall: Spike was spanned by vaccine-associated CD4 TCRs, with dominance at 160-218 and 743-854. The repertoires were collected only after the peak T cell response. Donors, mostly white British, included more females; clonal diversity was possibly underestimated.

The CDR3 length is 15 residues. J lost 4 bases, V lost 4 bases, and 9 bases had no gene match. Germline loops: CDR1 SGHRS, CDR2 YFSETQ. Note on this clone: Antigen unknown.

Profiling relied on immunoSEQ multiplex PCR, and the TCRdb table lists in-frame clones only, not all of them. Of approximately 200,000 clones listed, more than 75% were seen once; the top ten hold under 3.5%. The receptor was derived from an adult in good health. J is TRBJ1-1 and V is TRBV5-1; 8 nucleotides match TRBD1. Sequences were derived from peripheral blood, sampled on day 0 of MenACWY control vaccination. The CDR3 sequence: CASSPLGQGTTEAFF. CDR3 in DNA: TGCGCCAGCAGCCCCCTAGGACAGGGAACCACTGAAGCTTTCTTT.